The TCR beta chain under discussion was sequenced for a study of cytomegalovirus exposure and HLA in healthy donors. Both 60 Vbeta primers and 13 Jbeta primers went into the PCR. The repertoire was sequenced with immunoSEQ multiplex PCR; TCRdb's copy has only in-frame clones and lacks some. The sample has 150,000 to 200,000 clones, approximately 78% seen once. The V gene's germline CDR1 is LNHDA and CDR2 SQIVND (reference sequence). The CDR3 runs to 14 residues. The V end was cut by 7 bases, the J end by 4 bases, with 14 bases between. A word on this clone: Its antigen is undetermined.

Regarding the study as a whole: Later on, an analysis found that several of the most significant clusters appeared to be linked to common viral pathogens, which included parvovirus B19. Association of 17,000 or so TCR beta sequences with HLA alleles was found at 0.05 false discovery rate in a later analysis.

The source is a woman in her 30s in good health and CMV-seropositive. The genes are TRBV19 and TRBJ2-1; D might be TRBD1 (8 bases). The sequenced sample was PBMCs. CDR3 in amino acids: CASTQQGGYNEQFF. CDR3 sequence (DNA): TGTGCCAGTACCCAACAGGGGGGGTACAATGAGCAGTTCTTC.